This T cell receptor (beta chain) was sequenced during a study of blood T cell repertoires in COVID-19. Across the whole study: Samples representing acute and convalescent COVID-19 were sourced from the United States, Italy and Spain.

The V end was cut by 4 bases, the J end by 5 bases, with 11 bases between. Germline lookup yields CDR1 PRHDT and CDR2 FYEKMQ (reference sequence). This CDR3 has 13 amino acids. Profiling relied on immunoSEQ multiplex PCR, and the TCRdb table lists in-frame clones only, not all of them. Of more than 110,000 clones in the sample, about 82% were seen once. Material: peripheral blood. The chain uses TRBV13 and TRBJ2-5; D is possibly TRBD2 (6 bases). The TCR comes from a man aged 50-60 years with acute or convalescent COVID-19. CDR3 DNA: TGTGCCAGCAGCTCGGGAGCGCCGGAGACCCAGTACTTC. Translating it yields CASSSGAPETQYF.